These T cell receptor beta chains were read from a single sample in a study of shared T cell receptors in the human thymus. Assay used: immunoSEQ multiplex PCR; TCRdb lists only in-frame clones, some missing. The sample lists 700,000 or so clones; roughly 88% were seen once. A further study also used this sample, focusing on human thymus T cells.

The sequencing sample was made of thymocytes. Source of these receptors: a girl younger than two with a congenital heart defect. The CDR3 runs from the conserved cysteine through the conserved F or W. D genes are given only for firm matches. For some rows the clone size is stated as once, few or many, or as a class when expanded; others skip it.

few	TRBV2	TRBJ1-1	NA	CASSGGDRDAQNTEAFF	TGTGCCAGCAGTGGGGGGGATCGGGACGCACAGAACACTGAAGCTTTCTTT
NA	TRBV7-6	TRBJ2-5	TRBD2	CASSYSQAGGETQYF	TGTGCCAGCAGCTACTCCCAGGCGGGGGGAGAGACCCAGTACTTC
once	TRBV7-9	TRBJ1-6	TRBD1	CASGGTGGSYNSPLHF	TGTGCCAGCGGGGGGACAGGGGGCTCCTATAATTCACCCCTCCACTTT
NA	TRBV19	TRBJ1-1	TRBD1	CASSTGQGRAFF	TGTGCCAGTAGTACGGGACAGGGGAGGGCTTTCTTT
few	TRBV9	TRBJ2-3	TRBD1	CASSVGQGADTQYF	TGTGCCAGCAGCGTGGGGCAGGGGGCAGATACGCAGTATTTT
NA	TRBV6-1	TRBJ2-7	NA	CASSVTRITYEQYF	TGTGCCAGCAGTGTAACCAGAATTACCTACGAGCAGTACTTC
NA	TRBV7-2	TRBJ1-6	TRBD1	CASSPTPGTGRSPLHF	TGTGCCAGCAGCCCAACTCCGGGGACAGGCCGGTCACCCCTCCACTTT
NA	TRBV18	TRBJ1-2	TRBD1	CASSPPRGQEDGYTF	TGTGCCAGCTCACCACCCCGGGGACAGGAGGATGGCTACACCTTC
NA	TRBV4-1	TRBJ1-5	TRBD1	CASSQEMVGDRGYQPQHF	TGCGCCAGCAGCCAAGAAATGGTAGGGGACAGGGGATATCAGCCCCAGCATTTT
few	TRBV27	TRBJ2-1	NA	CASSRQPSSSYNEQFF	TGTGCCAGCAGCCGCCAACCCTCGAGCTCCTACAATGAGCAGTTCTTC
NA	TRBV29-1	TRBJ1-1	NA	CSAVYEEAFF	TGCAGCGCCGTGTACGAGGAAGCTTTCTTT
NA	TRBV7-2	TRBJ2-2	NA	CASSLSQDITGELFF	TGTGCCAGCAGCTTATCTCAGGATATCACCGGGGAGCTGTTTTTT
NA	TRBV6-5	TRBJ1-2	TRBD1	CASSYSRDRGHGYTF	TGTGCCAGCAGTTACTCCCGGGACAGGGGGCATGGCTACACCTTC
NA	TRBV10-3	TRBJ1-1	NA	CAISELRSEAFF	TGTGCCATCAGTGAGTTGAGGTCTGAAGCTTTCTTT
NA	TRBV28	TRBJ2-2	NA	CASSLLGLYTGELFF	TGTGCCAGCAGTTTACTGGGCCTCTACACCGGGGAGCTGTTTTTT
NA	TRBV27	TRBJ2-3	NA	CASSPRSDTQYF	TGTGCCAGCAGCCCCAGGTCAGATACGCAGTATTTT
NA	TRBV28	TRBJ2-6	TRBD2	CASRTGGNSGANVLTF	TGTGCCAGCCGAACGGGGGGGAACTCTGGGGCCAACGTCCTGACTTTC
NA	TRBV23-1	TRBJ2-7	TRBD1	CASNLGGQVHEKFYEQYF	TGCGCCAGCAACCTCGGTGGACAGGTCCACGAGAAATTCTACGAGCAGTACTTC
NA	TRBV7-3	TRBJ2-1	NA	CASSDNERHTDNEQFF	TGTGCCAGCAGTGATAACGAACGACACACTGACAATGAGCAGTTCTTC
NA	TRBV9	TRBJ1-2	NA	CASSVDPGSHGYTF	TGTGCCAGCAGCGTAGATCCAGGGTCCCATGGCTACACCTTC
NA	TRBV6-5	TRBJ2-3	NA	CASSYSSRSTDTQYF	TGTGCCAGCAGTTACTCGAGTCGAAGCACAGATACGCAGTATTTT
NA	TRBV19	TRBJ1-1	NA	CASNDSSMNTEAFF	TGTGCCAGTAATGACAGCTCAATGAACACTGAAGCTTTCTTT
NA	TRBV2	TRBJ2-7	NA	CASSDTGSGEQYF	TGTGCCAGCAGTGACACAGGATCGGGTGAGCAGTACTTC
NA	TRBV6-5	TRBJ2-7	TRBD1	CASSYSGDRVPYEQYF	TGTGCCAGCAGTTACTCAGGGGACAGGGTCCCATACGAGCAGTACTTC
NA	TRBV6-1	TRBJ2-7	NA	CASSEPTRGCFRNEQYF	TGTGCCAGCAGTGAACCAACACGGGGGTGTTTTAGAAACGAGCAGTACTTC
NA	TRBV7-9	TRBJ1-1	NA	CASSFGQYTEAFF	TGTGCCAGCAGCTTCGGACAGTACACTGAAGCTTTCTTT
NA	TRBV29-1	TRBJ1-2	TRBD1	CSVVGQGASYGYTF	TGCAGCGTGGTCGGACAGGGGGCTAGCTATGGCTACACCTTC
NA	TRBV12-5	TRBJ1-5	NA	CASGLEGLRWKYSNQPQHF	TGTGCTAGTGGTTTGGAGGGACTTAGGTGGAAATATAGCAATCAGCCCCAGCATTTT
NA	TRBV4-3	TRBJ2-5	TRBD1	CASSLEGTGAEETQYF	TGCGCCAGCAGCCTCGAGGGCACAGGGGCGGAAGAGACCCAGTACTTC
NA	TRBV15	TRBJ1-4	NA	CATSRDGTGGWGATNEKLFF	TGTGCCACCAGCAGAGACGGGACCGGGGGGTGGGGAGCAACTAATGAAAAACTGTTTTTT
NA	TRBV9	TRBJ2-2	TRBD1	CASTLGRGPNGELFF	TGTGCCAGCACGCTAGGCAGGGGGCCAAACGGGGAGCTGTTTTTT
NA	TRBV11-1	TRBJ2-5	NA	CASSLVSAVGAQETQYF	TGTGCCAGCAGCTTAGTATCCGCTGTTGGGGCCCAAGAGACCCAGTACTTC
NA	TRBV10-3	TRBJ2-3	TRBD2	CASLAGGPTDTQYF	TGTGCCTCGTTAGCGGGGGGGCCGACAGATACGCAGTATTTT
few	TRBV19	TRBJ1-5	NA	CASRRRTNQPQHF	TGTGCCAGTAGGCGGAGAACTAATCAGCCCCAGCATTTT
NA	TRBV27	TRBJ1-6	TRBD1	CASGDSSVSPLHF	TGTGCCAGTGGGGACAGTTCGGTTTCACCCCTCCACTTT
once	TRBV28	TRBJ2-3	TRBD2	CASSRLRGTTTDTQYF	TGTGCCAGCAGCCGATTGCGGGGGACTACCACAGATACGCAGTATTTT
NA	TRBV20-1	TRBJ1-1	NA	CSARPTGEAFF	TGCAGTGCTAGGCCCACAGGGGAAGCTTTCTTT
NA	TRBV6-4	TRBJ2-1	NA	CASSASGLPDEQFF	TGTGCCAGCAGTGCCTCGGGACTCCCGGATGAGCAGTTCTTC
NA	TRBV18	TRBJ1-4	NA	CASSLTSPTGWNEKLFF	TGTGCCAGCTCACTGACTTCTCCGACAGGATGGAATGAAAAACTGTTTTTT
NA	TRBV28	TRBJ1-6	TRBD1	CASTPRGQPINSPLHF	TGTGCCAGCACCCCGCGGGGACAGCCTATTAATTCACCCCTCCACTTT
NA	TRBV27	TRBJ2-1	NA	CAVRAAGPYNEQFF	TGTGCCGTCAGGGCTGCGGGGCCCTACAATGAGCAGTTCTTC
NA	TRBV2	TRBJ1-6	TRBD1	CASTRQGYSYNSPLHF	TGTGCCAGCACCAGACAGGGGTACTCCTATAATTCACCCCTCCACTTT
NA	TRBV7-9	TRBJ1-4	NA	CASSLERRNEKLFF	TGTGCCAGCAGCTTAGAAAGGCGGAATGAAAAACTGTTTTTT
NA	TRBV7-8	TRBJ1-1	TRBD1	CASRPDRGTEAFF	TGTGCCAGCAGACCTGACAGGGGCACTGAAGCTTTCTTT
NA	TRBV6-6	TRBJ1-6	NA	CATRPVFSSYNSPLHF	TGTGCCACCAGACCCGTCTTTAGCTCCTATAATTCACCCCTCCACTTT
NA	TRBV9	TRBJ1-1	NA	CASSVSGTEAFF	TGTGCCAGCAGCGTAAGCGGCACTGAAGCTTTCTTT
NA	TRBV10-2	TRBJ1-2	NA	CASSPGGGFVTNYGYTF	TGCGCCAGCAGTCCGGGGGGGGGCTTTGTTACTAACTATGGCTACACCTTC
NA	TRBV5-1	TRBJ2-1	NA	CASSLGPDSYNEQFF	TGCGCCAGCAGCTTGGGCCCGGACAGTTACAATGAGCAGTTCTTC
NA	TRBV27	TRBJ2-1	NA	CASLRDSYNEQFF	TGTGCCAGCCTGCGGGACTCATACAATGAGCAGTTCTTC
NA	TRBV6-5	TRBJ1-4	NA	CASSYSRRGVDEKLFF	TGTGCCAGCAGTTACTCGAGACGGGGAGTGGATGAAAAACTGTTTTTT
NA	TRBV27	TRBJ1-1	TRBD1	CASSLSRTGRNTEAFF	TGTGCCAGCAGTCTTAGCCGGACAGGGCGGAACACTGAAGCTTTCTTT
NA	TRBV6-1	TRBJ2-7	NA	CASSIDRLGSYEQYF	TGTGCCAGCAGTATAGACAGGCTGGGCTCCTACGAGCAGTACTTC
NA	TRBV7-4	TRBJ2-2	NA	CASSPAGASNTGELFF	TGTGCCAGCAGCCCAGCAGGGGCATCGAACACCGGGGAGCTGTTTTTT
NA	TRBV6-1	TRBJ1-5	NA	CASSEQINSNQPQHF	TGTGCCAGCAGTGAACAGATTAATAGCAATCAGCCCCAGCATTTT